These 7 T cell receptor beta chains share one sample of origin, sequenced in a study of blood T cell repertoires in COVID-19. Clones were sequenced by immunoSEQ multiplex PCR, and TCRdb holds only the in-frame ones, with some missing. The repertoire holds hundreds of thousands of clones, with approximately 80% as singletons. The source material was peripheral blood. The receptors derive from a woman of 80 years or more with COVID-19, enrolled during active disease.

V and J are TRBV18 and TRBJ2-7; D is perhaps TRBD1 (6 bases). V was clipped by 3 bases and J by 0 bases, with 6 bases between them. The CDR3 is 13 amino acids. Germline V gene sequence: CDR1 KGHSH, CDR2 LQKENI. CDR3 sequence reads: CASSPTGSYEQYF. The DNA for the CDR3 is TGTGCCAGCTCACCGACAGGCTCCTACGAGCAGTACTTC.

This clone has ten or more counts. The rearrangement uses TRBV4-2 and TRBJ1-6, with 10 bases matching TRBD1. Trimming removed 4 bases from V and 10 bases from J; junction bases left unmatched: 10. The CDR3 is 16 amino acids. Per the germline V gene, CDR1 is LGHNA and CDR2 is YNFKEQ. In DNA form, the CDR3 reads TGTGCCAGCAGCCTTCAGGGGGACAGGGGTGAATCACCCCTCCACTTT. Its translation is CASSLQGDRGESPLHF.

The CDR3 sequence: CASSPRQSMNTEAFF. The CDR3 DNA reads TGTGCCAGTAGTCCCCGACAGAGTATGAACACTGAAGCTTTCTTT. The V call is TRBV19, the J call TRBJ1-1; weak D call: TRBD1 (5 bases). Germline V gives CDR1 LNHDA, CDR2 SQIVND (reference sequence). The CDR3 sequence is 15 residues long. Trimming cost V 5 bases and J 0 bases, with 13 bases left between them. The full variable domain, rest sourced from reference TRBV19 and TRBJ1-1, is DGGITQSPKYLFRKEGQNVTLSCEQNLNHDAMYWYRQDPGQGLRLIYYSQIVNDFQKGDIAEGYSVSREKKESFPLTVTSAQKNPTAFYLCASSPRQSMNTEAFFGQGTRLTVV.

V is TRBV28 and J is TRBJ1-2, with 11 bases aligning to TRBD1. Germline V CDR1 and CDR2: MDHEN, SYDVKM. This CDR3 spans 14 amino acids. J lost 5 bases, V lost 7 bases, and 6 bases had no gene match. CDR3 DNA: TGTGCCAGCATGGGACAGGGGGTCGGGTATGGCTACACCTTC. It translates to CASMGQGVGYGYTF.

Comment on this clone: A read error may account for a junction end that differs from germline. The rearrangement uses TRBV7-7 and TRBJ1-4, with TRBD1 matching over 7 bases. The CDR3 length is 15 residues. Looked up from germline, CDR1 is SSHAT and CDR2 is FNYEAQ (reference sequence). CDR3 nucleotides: TGTGCTAGCAGCGCCTCAGGGGGAATAAATGAAAAACTGTTTTTT. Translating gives CASSASGGINEKLFF.

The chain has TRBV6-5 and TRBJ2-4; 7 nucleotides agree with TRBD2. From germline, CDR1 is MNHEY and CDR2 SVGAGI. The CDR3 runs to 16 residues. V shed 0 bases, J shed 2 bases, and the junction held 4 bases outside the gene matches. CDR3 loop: CASSYSGEGPKNIQYF. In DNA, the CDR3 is TGTGCCAGCAGTTACTCGGGGGAGGGTCCCAAAAACATTCAGTACTTC.

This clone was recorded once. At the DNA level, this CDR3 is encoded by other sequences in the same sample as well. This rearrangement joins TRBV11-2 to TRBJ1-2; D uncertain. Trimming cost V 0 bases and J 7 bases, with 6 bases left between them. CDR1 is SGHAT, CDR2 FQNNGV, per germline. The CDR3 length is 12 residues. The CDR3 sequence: CASSLDRSGYTF. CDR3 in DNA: TGTGCCAGCAGCTTAGATCGTTCTGGCTACACCTTC.